This T cell receptor (beta chain) comes out of a study of blood T cell repertoires in COVID-19. Study in general: In each case, the material was cDNA or gDNA derived from T cells, B-cell-depleted T cells, or PBMCs.

The CDR3 has 14 amino acids. V lost 0 bases to trimming and J lost 10 bases; unmatched junction nucleotides: 8. CDR1 and CDR2 (germline): MNHEY, SMNVEV (reference sequence). Assay: immunoSEQ multiplex PCR; the TCRdb copy retains only in-frame clones and omits some. The data contain some 260,000 clones, over 80% of them seen just once; the ten biggest clones take up roughly 10%. This TCR derives from a woman in her seventies with COVID-19, enrolled during active disease. The sample taken for sequencing was peripheral blood. V and J are TRBV27 and TRBJ1-2; TRBD1 agrees at 7 bases. CDR3 coding DNA: TGTGCCAGCAGTTTATCTCCCACGACAGGGCCCTACACCTTC. Amino acid sequence: CASSLSPTTGPYTF.